This record looks at one T cell receptor beta chain sequence and its context. Libraries were prepared by immunoSEQ multiplex PCR; TCRdb keeps only in-frame clonotypes and omits some of them. Here the sample spans 150,000 or so clones, roughly 90% being singletons. This sample is part of a study of control samples from healthy donors and cancer patients. V lost 7 bases and J lost 8, with 11 bases in between. The CDR3 is 11 amino acids. Germline CDR1 and CDR2: MNHEY and SVGAGI. V and J are TRBV6-5 and TRBJ1-2, with D possibly being TRBD1 (5 bases). The source material was blood. The source is a woman aged 50 to 65 in good health. The CDR3 region is CASNGGMGYTF. The CDR3 DNA reads as TGTGCCAGCAATGGGGGAATGGGCTACACCTTC.